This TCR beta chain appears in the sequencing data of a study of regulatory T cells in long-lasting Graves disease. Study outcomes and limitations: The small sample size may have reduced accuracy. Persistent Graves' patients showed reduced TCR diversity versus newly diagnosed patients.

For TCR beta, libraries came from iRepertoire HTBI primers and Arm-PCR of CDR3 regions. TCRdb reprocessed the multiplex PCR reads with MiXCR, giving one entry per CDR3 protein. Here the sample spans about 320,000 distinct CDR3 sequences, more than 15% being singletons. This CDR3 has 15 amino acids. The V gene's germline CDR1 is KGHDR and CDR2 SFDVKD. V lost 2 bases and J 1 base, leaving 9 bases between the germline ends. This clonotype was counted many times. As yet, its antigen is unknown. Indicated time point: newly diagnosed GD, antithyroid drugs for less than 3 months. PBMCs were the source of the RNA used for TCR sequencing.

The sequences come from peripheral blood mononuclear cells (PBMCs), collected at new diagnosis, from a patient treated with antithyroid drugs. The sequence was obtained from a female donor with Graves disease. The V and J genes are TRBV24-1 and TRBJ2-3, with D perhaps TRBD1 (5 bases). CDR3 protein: CATSDSREGTDTQYF. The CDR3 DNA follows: TGTGCCACCAGTGATTCCAGGGAAGGCACAGATACGCAGTATTTT.